These 6 T cell receptor beta chains were all obtained from the same sample, sequenced in a study of cytomegalovirus exposure and HLA in healthy donors. The PCR ran on 60 Vbeta and 13 Jbeta primers. Measured with immunoSEQ multiplex PCR; TCRdb has only the in-frame clones, and not every one. The sample gives more than 200,000 clones, about 81% of which show up once; about 6% is in the top ten. The sequencing input was PBMCs. The receptors stem from a man aged 35-49 years in good health and CMV-seropositive.

The chain has TRBV5-5 and TRBJ2-5; no definite D call. V was cut by 6 bases and J by 4 bases, with 13 bases left in between. CDR1 and CDR2 from the germline V gene are SGHKS and YYEKEE (reference sequence). CDR3 size: 13 residues. The CDR3 reads CASNVGSRETQYF. CDR3 sequence (DNA): TGTGCCAGCAACGTTGGTAGTAGAGAGACCCAGTACTTC.

The chain is built from TRBV2 and TRBJ2-1; tentative D call: TRBD2 (7 bases). Germline V CDR1 and CDR2: SNHLY, FYNNEI. Trimming removed 4 bases at V and 5 bases at J, with 15 bases between. This CDR3 has 15 amino acids. The DNA for the CDR3 is TGTGCCAGCAGTGTGTCCACCGGGGGGCACAATGAGCAGTTCTTC. Protein: CASSVSTGGHNEQFF.

This clone was counted a single time. The rearrangement links TRBV27 to TRBJ2-7; D is perhaps TRBD1 (6 bases). Germline values: CDR1 MNHEY, CDR2 SMNVEV (reference sequence). V was cut by 7 bases and J by 6 bases, with 19 bases left in between. This CDR3 has 14 amino acids. CDR3 in amino acids: CASTDKPTGSEQYF. CDR3 DNA sequence: TGTGCCAGCACCGACAAGCCAACAGGGTCCGAGCAGTACTTC.

This sequence joins TRBV29-1 and TRBJ1-1; no definite D call. The CDR3 spans 12 residues. The germline V and J ends were trimmed by 2 bases and 1 base, with 5 bases remaining between them. Germline assignment: CDR1 SQVTM and CDR2 ANQGSEA. DNA of the CDR3: TGCAGCGTTGAACTCAGGAACACTGAAGCTTTCTTT. Protein: CSVELRNTEAFF.

The genes are TRBV4-2 and TRBJ1-2, with D possibly TRBD1 on 6 matching bases. Trimming cost V 0 bases and J 6 bases, with 11 bases left between them. This CDR3 is built from 14 residues. Germline V lookup: CDR1 LGHNA, CDR2 YNFKEQ. The CDR3 sequence is CASSQDHRANGYTF. For the CDR3, the DNA is TGTGCCAGCAGCCAAGATCACAGGGCGAATGGCTACACCTTC.

As for this clone: Within the sample, other DNA sequences also encode this same CDR3. The gene calls are TRBV5-1 and TRBJ2-1, with D unresolved. This CDR3 contains 16 residues. The germline V gene encodes CDR1 SGHRS and CDR2 YFSETQ. V lost 0 bases and J lost 10, with 20 bases in between. The CDR3 nucleotides are TGCGCCAGCAGCTTGGGCCTTAGTGGTTCCGCCAACGAGCAGTTCTTC. Its translation: CASSLGLSGSANEQFF.